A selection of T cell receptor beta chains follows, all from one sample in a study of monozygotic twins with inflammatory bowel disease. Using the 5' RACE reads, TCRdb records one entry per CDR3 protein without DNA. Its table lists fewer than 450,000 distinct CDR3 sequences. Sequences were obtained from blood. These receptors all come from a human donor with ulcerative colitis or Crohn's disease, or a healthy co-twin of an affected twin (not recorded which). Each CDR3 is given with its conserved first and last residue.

cdr3_aa: CASSLWDNEQFF; j_call: TRBJ2-1; v_call: TRBV18
cdr3_aa: CASELAGGSLGQYF; j_call: TRBJ2-7; v_call: TRBV28
cdr3_aa: CASSLGGHEQFF; j_call: TRBJ2-1; v_call: TRBV7-9
cdr3_aa: CASSGAVTDTQYF; j_call: TRBJ2-3; v_call: TRBV7-6
cdr3_aa: CATSQTGGIYEQYF; j_call: TRBJ2-7; v_call: TRBV24-1
cdr3_aa: CASSPLYEAFF; j_call: TRBJ1-1; v_call: TRBV11-2
cdr3_aa: CASSFGTPLGETQYF; j_call: TRBJ2-5; v_call: TRBV5-1
cdr3_aa: CASSQDLDRNYNEQFF; j_call: TRBJ2-1; v_call: TRBV4-3
cdr3_aa: CASSVLPGEPYEQYF; j_call: TRBJ2-7; v_call: TRBV7-3
cdr3_aa: CASSLPGPQNTEAFF; j_call: TRBJ1-1; v_call: TRBV28
cdr3_aa: CASSSYREMRGYTF; j_call: TRBJ1-2; v_call: TRBV7-2
cdr3_aa: CASSLWRLLAGELFF; j_call: TRBJ2-2; v_call: TRBV5-1
cdr3_aa: CASSPGIQETQYF; j_call: TRBJ2-5; v_call: TRBV18
cdr3_aa: CASSYLAGGEDTQYF; j_call: TRBJ2-3; v_call: TRBV6-5
cdr3_aa: CASSLQGASNQPQHF; j_call: TRBJ1-5; v_call: TRBV7-2
cdr3_aa: CASSSPGGTTEAFF; j_call: TRBJ1-1; v_call: TRBV5-4
cdr3_aa: CASSLEEFNTEAFF; j_call: TRBJ1-1; v_call: TRBV5-6
cdr3_aa: CAWSGAGVDNQPQHF; j_call: TRBJ1-5; v_call: TRBV30
cdr3_aa: CASSQSLARQGPPDEQYF; j_call: TRBJ2-7; v_call: TRBV23-1
cdr3_aa: CATRTGTSGYNEQFF; j_call: TRBJ2-1; v_call: TRBV15
cdr3_aa: CASSPRGRETQYF; j_call: TRBJ2-5; v_call: TRBV3-1
cdr3_aa: CASSLESLKNSPLHF; j_call: TRBJ1-6; v_call: TRBV12-3/TRBV12-4
cdr3_aa: CASSQGTGLYQPQHF; j_call: TRBJ1-5; v_call: TRBV4-1
cdr3_aa: CATIPRQGTEAFF; j_call: TRBJ1-1; v_call: TRBV6-5
cdr3_aa: CSARYLEGQPQHF; j_call: TRBJ1-5; v_call: TRBV20-1
cdr3_aa: CASSYSPGTGSRYTF; j_call: TRBJ1-2; v_call: TRBV6-5
cdr3_aa: CASSFVLGGNTDTQYF; j_call: TRBJ2-3; v_call: TRBV5-4
cdr3_aa: CASQLSGANTGELFF; j_call: TRBJ2-2; v_call: TRBV27
cdr3_aa: CASSQHDRGRQPWDTQYF; j_call: TRBJ2-3; v_call: TRBV4-3
cdr3_aa: CASSIWQEDYGYTF; j_call: TRBJ1-2; v_call: TRBV19
cdr3_aa: CASSQAGALTGELFF; j_call: TRBJ2-2; v_call: TRBV4-3
cdr3_aa: CASSLPPPSAEAFF; j_call: TRBJ1-1; v_call: TRBV5-1
cdr3_aa: CASGLWGGQHNTEAFF; j_call: TRBJ1-1; v_call: TRBV12-3/TRBV12-4
cdr3_aa: CATSQWDEAFF; j_call: TRBJ1-1; v_call: TRBV15
cdr3_aa: CASSVDLNEQFF; j_call: TRBJ2-1; v_call: TRBV9
cdr3_aa: CASRTGSSYNEQFF; j_call: TRBJ2-1; v_call: TRBV12-3/TRBV12-4
cdr3_aa: CASSLSRIITDTQYF; j_call: TRBJ2-3; v_call: TRBV5-8
cdr3_aa: CASSYRQGIPGELFF; j_call: TRBJ2-2; v_call: TRBV6-5
cdr3_aa: CASSPSGSGGVDTQYF; j_call: TRBJ2-3; v_call: TRBV7-3
cdr3_aa: CASSLVGVDEQYF; j_call: TRBJ2-7; v_call: TRBV7-9
cdr3_aa: CASSYLYPLRDEQFF; j_call: TRBJ2-1; v_call: TRBV6-5
cdr3_aa: CAISESPGQGGHEQYF; j_call: TRBJ2-7; v_call: TRBV10-3
cdr3_aa: CASSLGRGPITDTQYF; j_call: TRBJ2-3; v_call: TRBV7-8
cdr3_aa: CASSQLSGQNYEQYF; j_call: TRBJ2-7; v_call: TRBV4-1
cdr3_aa: CASSPPGLTSPYEQYF; j_call: TRBJ2-7; v_call: TRBV18
cdr3_aa: CSVLGDEIYNEQFF; j_call: TRBJ2-1; v_call: TRBV29-1
cdr3_aa: CASSSPGTDAYEQYF; j_call: TRBJ2-7; v_call: TRBV5-1
cdr3_aa: CASSQGSSVGYTF; j_call: TRBJ1-2; v_call: TRBV6-2/TRBV6-3
cdr3_aa: CASRSENIQYF; j_call: TRBJ2-4; v_call: TRBV2